The clone carrying this T cell receptor beta chain was counted at least ten times. Its specificity is unknown. The CDR3 contains 11 residues. Germline V gives CDR1 ENHRY, CDR2 SYGVKD. Trimming removed 5 bases at V and 4 bases at J, with 3 bases between. The sample belongs to a study of T cells after posttransplantation cyclophosphamide. Study-wide results and caveats: TRB clonality was highly associated with recipient CMV seropositivity and reactivation.

Profiling relied on immunoSEQ multiplex PCR, and the TCRdb table lists in-frame clones only, not all of them. The repertoire consists of tens of thousands of clones, none detected only once. This receptor was obtained from a man aged 40-49 years in good health, CMV-negative, and a related stem cell transplant donor. V and J are TRBV10-3 and TRBJ2-1, with D hard to call. The sample was PBMCs. CDR3 amino acids: CAISRYNEQFF. CDR3 DNA: TGTGCCATCAGTCGGTACAATGAGCAGTTCTTC.